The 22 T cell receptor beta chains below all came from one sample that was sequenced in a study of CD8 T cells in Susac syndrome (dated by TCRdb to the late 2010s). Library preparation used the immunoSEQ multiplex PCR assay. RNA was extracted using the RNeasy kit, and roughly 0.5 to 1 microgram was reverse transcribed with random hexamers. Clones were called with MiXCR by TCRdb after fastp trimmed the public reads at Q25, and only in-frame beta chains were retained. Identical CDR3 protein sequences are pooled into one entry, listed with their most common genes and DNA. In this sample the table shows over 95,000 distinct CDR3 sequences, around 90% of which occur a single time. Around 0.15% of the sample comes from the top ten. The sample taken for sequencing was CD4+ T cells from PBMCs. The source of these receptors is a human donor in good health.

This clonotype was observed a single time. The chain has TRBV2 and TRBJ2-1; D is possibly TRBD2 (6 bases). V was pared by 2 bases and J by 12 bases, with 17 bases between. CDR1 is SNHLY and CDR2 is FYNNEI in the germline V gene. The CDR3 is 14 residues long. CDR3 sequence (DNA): TGTGCCAGCAGTGAAACACTAGCCAGACTCGGGCAGTTCTTC. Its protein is CASSETLARLGQFF.

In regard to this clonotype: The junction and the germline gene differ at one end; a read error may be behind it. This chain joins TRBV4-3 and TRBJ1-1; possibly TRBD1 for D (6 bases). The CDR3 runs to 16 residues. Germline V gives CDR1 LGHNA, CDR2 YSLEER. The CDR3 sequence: CASSPTRGGVKTEAFF. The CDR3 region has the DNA TGCGCCAGCAGCCCGACCCGGGGGGGCGTGAAAACTGAAGCTTTCTTT.

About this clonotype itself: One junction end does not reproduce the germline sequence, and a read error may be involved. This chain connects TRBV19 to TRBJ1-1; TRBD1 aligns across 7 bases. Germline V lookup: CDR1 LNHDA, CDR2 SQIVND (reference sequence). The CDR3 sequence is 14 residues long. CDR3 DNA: TGTGCCAGTAGTCCGGGACAGACGAACACTGAAGTTTTCTTT. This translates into CASSPGQTNTEVFF.

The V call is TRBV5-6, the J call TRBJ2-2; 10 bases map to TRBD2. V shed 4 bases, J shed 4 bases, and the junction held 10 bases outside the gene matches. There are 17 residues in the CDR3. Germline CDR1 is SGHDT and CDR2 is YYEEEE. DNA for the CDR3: TGTGCCAGCAGCGGTCCAGCGGGGGGGCGGGGCACCGGGGAGCTGTTTTTT. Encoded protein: CASSGPAGGRGTGELFF.

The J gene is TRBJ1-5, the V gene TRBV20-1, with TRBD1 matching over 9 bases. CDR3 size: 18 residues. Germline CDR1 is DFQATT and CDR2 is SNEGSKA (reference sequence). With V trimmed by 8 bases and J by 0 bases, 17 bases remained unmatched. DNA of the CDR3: TGCAGTTCCGTGGCAAGGGGACAGGGTGGGAATAGCAATCAGCCCCAGCATTTT. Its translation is CSSVARGQGGNSNQPQHF.

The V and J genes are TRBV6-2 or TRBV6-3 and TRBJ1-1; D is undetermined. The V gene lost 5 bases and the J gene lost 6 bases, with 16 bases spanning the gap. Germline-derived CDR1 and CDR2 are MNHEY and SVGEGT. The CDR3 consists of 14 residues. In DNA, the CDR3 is TGTGCCAGCAGTGCCGGGAGCCCTGGGCCTGAAGCTTTCTTT. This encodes CASSAGSPGPEAFF.

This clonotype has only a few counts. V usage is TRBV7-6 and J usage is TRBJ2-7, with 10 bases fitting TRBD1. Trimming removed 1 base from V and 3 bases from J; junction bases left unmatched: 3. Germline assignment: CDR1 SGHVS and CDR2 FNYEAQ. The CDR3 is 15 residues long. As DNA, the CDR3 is TGTGCCAGCAGCTTAGGGGGACAGGGGCTCTACGAGCAGTACTTC. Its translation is CASSLGGQGLYEQYF.

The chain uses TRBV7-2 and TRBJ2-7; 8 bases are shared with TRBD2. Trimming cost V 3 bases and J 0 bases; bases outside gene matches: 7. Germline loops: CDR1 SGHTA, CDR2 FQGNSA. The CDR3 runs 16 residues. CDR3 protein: CASSFRAGDNSYEQYF. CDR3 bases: TGTGCCAGCAGCTTCCGAGCGGGGGACAACTCCTACGAGCAGTACTTC.

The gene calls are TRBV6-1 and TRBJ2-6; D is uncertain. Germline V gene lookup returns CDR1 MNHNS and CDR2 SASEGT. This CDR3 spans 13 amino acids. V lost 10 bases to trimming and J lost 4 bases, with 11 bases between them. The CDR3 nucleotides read TGTGCCACCGACCCATCGGGGGCCAACGTCCTGACTTTC. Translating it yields CATDPSGANVLTF.

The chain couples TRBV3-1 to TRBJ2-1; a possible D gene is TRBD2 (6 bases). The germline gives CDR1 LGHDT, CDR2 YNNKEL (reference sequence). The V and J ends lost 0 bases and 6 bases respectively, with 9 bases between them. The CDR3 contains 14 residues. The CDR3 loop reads CASSQELGGNEQFF. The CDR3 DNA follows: TGTGCCAGCAGCCAAGAATTGGGGGGCAATGAGCAGTTCTTC.

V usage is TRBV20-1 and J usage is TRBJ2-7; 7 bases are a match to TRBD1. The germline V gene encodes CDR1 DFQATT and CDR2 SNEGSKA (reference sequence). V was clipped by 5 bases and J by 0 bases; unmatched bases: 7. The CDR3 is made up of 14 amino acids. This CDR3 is CSASGTVFSYEQYF. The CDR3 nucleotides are TGCAGTGCTTCCGGGACAGTGTTCTCCTACGAGCAGTACTTC.

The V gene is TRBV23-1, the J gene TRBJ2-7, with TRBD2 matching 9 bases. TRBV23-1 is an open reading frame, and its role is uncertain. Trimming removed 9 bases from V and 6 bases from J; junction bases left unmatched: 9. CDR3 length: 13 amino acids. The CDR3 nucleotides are TGCGCCAGTCTGATAGCGGGGGATACCGAGCAGTACTTC. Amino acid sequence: CASLIAGDTEQYF.

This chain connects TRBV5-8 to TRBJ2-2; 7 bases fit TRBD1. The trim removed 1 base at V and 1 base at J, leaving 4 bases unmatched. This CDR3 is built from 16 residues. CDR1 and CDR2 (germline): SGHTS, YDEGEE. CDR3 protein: CASSLWGTVNTGELFF. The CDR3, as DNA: TGTGCCAGCAGCTTGTGGGGGACAGTGAACACCGGGGAGCTGTTTTTT.

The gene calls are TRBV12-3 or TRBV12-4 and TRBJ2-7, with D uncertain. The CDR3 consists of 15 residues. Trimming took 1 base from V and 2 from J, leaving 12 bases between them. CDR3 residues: CASSLVGQNAYEQYF. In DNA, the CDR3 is TGTGCCAGCAGTTTAGTTGGTCAGAACGCCTACGAGCAGTACTTC.

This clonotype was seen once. Written as DNA, the CDR3 is TGTGCCAGCAGTGAAGTAATCGAGGGCGCTTTCTTT. Translation: CASSEVIEGAFF. The chain combines TRBV2 with TRBJ1-1; D ambiguous. Trimming shortened V by 1 base and J by 11 bases, and 11 bases separated the two germline ends. Per germline, CDR1 SNHLY and CDR2 FYNNEI. The CDR3 is 12 amino acids. Together with reference TRBV2 and TRBJ1-1, the CDR3 gives the full variable domain: EPEVTQTPSHQVTQMGQEVILRCVPISNHLYFYWYRQILGQKVEFLVSFYNNEISEKSEIFDDQFSVERPDGSNFTLKIRSTKLEDSAMYFCASSEVIEGAFFGQGTRLTVV.

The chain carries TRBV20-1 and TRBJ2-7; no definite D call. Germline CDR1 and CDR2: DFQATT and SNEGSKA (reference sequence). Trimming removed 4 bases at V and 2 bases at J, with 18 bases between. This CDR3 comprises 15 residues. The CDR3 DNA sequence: TGCAGTGCTACTCCCCCAAGGCAGAGGACCTACGAGCAGTACTTC. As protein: CSATPPRQRTYEQYF.

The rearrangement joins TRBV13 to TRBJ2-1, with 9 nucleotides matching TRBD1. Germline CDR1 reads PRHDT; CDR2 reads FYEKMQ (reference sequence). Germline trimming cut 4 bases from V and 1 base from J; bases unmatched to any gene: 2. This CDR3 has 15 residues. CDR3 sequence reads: CASSSGTGSYNEQFF. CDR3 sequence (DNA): TGTGCCAGCAGCTCCGGGACAGGGTCCTACAATGAGCAGTTCTTC.

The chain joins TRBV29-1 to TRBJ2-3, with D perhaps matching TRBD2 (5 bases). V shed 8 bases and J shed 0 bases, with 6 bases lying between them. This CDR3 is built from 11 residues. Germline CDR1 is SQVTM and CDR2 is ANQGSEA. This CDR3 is CSSGSTDTQYF. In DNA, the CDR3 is TGCAGCAGCGGAAGCACAGATACGCAGTATTTT.

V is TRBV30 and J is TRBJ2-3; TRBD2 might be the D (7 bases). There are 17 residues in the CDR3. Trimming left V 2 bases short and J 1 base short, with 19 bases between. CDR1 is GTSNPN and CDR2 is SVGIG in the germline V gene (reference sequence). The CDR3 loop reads CAWSSPRGLAGTDTQYF. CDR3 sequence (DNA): TGTGCCTGGAGTTCACCTCGGGGGCTAGCGGGCACAGATACGCAGTATTTT.

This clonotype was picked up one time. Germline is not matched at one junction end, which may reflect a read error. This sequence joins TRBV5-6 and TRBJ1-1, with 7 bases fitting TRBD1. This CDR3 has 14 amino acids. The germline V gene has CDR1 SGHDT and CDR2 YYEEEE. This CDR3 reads CASKIGQANTEAFF. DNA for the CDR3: TGTGCCAGCAAAATCGGACAGGCGAACACTGAGGCTTTCTTT. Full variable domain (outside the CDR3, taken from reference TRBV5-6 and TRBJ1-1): DAGVTQSPTHLIKTRGQQVTLRCSPKSGHDTVSWYQQALGQGPQFIFQYYEEEERQRGNFPDRFSGHQFPNYSSELNVNALLLGDSALYLCASKIGQANTEAFFGQGTRLTVV.

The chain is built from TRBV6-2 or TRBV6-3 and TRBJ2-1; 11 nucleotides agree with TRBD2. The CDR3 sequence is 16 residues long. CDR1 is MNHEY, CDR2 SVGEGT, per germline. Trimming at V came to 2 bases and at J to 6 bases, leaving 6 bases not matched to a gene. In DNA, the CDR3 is TGTGCCAGCAGTTACCCTAGCGGGAGGCCGGTCAATGAGCAGTTCTTC. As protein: CASSYPSGRPVNEQFF.

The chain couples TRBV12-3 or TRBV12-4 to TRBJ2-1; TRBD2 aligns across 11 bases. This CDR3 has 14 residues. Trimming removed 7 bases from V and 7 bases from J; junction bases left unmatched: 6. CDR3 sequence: CASTTSGIHNEQFF. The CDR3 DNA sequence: TGTGCCAGCACGACTAGCGGGATTCATAATGAGCAGTTCTTC.